Listed below are T cell receptor beta chains from one sample, sequenced in a study of shared clonotypes between healthy human individuals. Sequencing used immunoSEQ multiplex PCR; TCRdb keeps in-frame clones, though not all of them. The sample yields hundreds of thousands of clones, around 78% seen once. Sequenced sample: PBMCs. These receptors all stem from a woman aged 35 to 49 in good health. Some clones in this sample may be carry-over from other donors' samples. The CDR3 runs from the conserved cysteine through the conserved F or W. The order of the fields is D gene, V gene, clone size, J gene, CDR3 DNA, CDR3 protein. The D gene is left open where the match is weak. Clone size appears in some rows only: once, few, many, or a class for an expanded clone.

>NA|TRBV15|NA|TRBJ1-5
TGTGCCACCAGCATCGACGGGGGTCGGCCCCAGCATTTT
CATSIDGGRPQHF
>TRBD2|TRBV7-2|NA|TRBJ2-1
TGTGCCAGCAGCTTAAAGCGGGAGCTTTACAATGAGCAGTTCTTC
CASSLKRELYNEQFF
>NA|TRBV6-1|few|TRBJ1-1
TGTGCCAGCAGTGAAGCTCACAGGGCTGAAGCTTTCTTT
CASSEAHRAEAFF
>NA|TRBV11-2|NA|TRBJ2-1
TGTGCCAGCAGGACAGGGACTTACAATGAGCAGTTCTTC
CASRTGTYNEQFF
>NA|TRBV5-1|NA|TRBJ2-5
TGCGCCAGCAGCTTAACCGGGACTTCCCAAGAGACCCAGTACTTC
CASSLTGTSQETQYF
>NA|TRBV5-1|NA|TRBJ1-1
TGCGCCAGCAGCCCCCGAGATAACACTGAAGCTTTCTTT
CASSPRDNTEAFF
>NA|TRBV19|NA|TRBJ2-7
TGTGCCAGTAGTATTTCAGCTTCCTACGAGCAGTACTTC
CASSISASYEQYF
>NA|TRBV28|NA|TRBJ2-3
TGTGCCAGCAGCTCACCCTCTGGGCAGGGCGCAGATACGCAGTATTTT
CASSSPSGQGADTQYF
>NA|TRBV11-3|NA|TRBJ2-7
TGTGCCAGCAGCCCGACTCGCAAGTCCTACGAGCAGTACTTC
CASSPTRKSYEQYF
>TRBD2|TRBV30|once|TRBJ2-5
TGTGCCTCCTCGGGGGGGGTAGGCGAGACCCAGTACTTC
CASSGGVGETQYF
>NA|TRBV11-2|NA|TRBJ2-3
TGTGCCAGCAGCTTAAGTCGAGGTCTAGGCACAGATACGCAGTATTTT
CASSLSRGLGTDTQYF
>NA|TRBV6-1|NA|TRBJ2-3
TGTGCCGGCCGACTTCGGGGCACAGATACGCAGTATTTT
CAGRLRGTDTQYF
>NA|TRBV6-6|few|TRBJ1-1
TGTGCCAGCAGGCACAGCTATAGGGGTTACACTGAAGCTTTCTTT
CASRHSYRGYTEAFF
>NA|TRBV9|NA|TRBJ2-4
TGTGCCAGCAGCGTGGGGGGTGCCAAAAACATTCAGTACTTC
CASSVGGAKNIQYF
>NA|TRBV6-1|NA|TRBJ1-1
TGTGCCAGCAGTGAATCTCACACGGGCACTGAAGCTTTCTTT
CASSESHTGTEAFF
>TRBD1|TRBV10-3|once|TRBJ2-7
TGTGCCATCAGTGAGTCAGGGACAGGGGGTTACTACGAGCAGTACTTC
CAISESGTGGYYEQYF
>NA|TRBV6-1|NA|TRBJ2-1
TGTGCCAGCAGACCCGTCCCGGGGAATGAGCAGTTCTTC
CASRPVPGNEQFF
>NA|TRBV7-9|NA|TRBJ1-1
TGTGCCAGCAGCTTAGAAGGGGCAGGAGCTTTCTTT
CASSLEGAGAFF
>NA|TRBV5-6|NA|TRBJ1-4
TGTGCCAGCAGCTCGGACGGCTTTTACGGAGAAAAACTGTTTTTT
CASSSDGFYGEKLFF
>TRBD2|TRBV5-4|NA|TRBJ2-7
TGTGCCAGCAGCCCTCCCGGGACTAGAGATTACGAGCAGTACTTC
CASSPPGTRDYEQYF
>TRBD2|TRBV11-2|NA|TRBJ2-7
TGTGCCAGCAGCCCCGGACTAGCGGTTCGCGAGCAGTACTTC
CASSPGLAVREQYF
>NA|TRBV7-9|NA|TRBJ1-1
TGTGCCAGCAGCTTAGTGGGGTCTGAAGCTTTCTTT
CASSLVGSEAFF
>TRBD2|TRBV11-3|many|TRBJ2-5
TGTGCCAGCAGCCCCACTAGCGGGGTGGTTGAGACCCAGTACTTC
CASSPTSGVVETQYF
>TRBD1|TRBV2|many|TRBJ2-3
TGTGCCAGCAGTGTAGGACAGGGGGCCACAGATACGCAGTATTTT
CASSVGQGATDTQYF
>TRBD2|TRBV7-3|NA|TRBJ2-7
TGTGCCAGCAGCCCAGCCGGGAGGCCCCACGAGCAGTACTTC
CASSPAGRPHEQYF
>NA|TRBV7-9|NA|TRBJ1-2
TGTGCCAGCAGCTGGACGGGTGGCTATGGCTACACCTTC
CASSWTGGYGYTF
>NA|TRBV2|NA|TRBJ2-5
TGTGCCAGCAGTCCGGACTTCGGTGAGACCCAGTACTTC
CASSPDFGETQYF
>NA|TRBV5-1|NA|TRBJ2-2
TGCGCCAGCAGCTTGGGGGGGCGTTCGGACACCGGGGAGCTGTTTTTT
CASSLGGRSDTGELFF
>NA|TRBV5-1|NA|TRBJ2-2
TGCGCCAGCAGCCTCGGAATCAGGTCCGGGGAGCTGTTTTTT
CASSLGIRSGELFF
>NA|TRBV28|NA|TRBJ2-5
TGTGCCAGCAGTTCACCCGGGACTGTAGAGACCCAGTACTTC
CASSSPGTVETQYF
>NA|TRBV29-1|NA|TRBJ1-1
TGCAGCGTTCTGGAAGCGGCTGAAGCTTTCTTT
CSVLEAAEAFF
>NA|TRBV7-3|NA|TRBJ2-6
TGTGCCAGCAGCTGGAACCAGGGCAAGTCTGGGGCCAACGTCCTGACTTTC
CASSWNQGKSGANVLTF
>TRBD2|TRBV6-5|NA|TRBJ2-3
TGTGCCAGCAGTCAAGGACTAGGCTCAGATACGCAGTATTTT
CASSQGLGSDTQYF
>NA|TRBV7-8|NA|TRBJ1-1
TGTGCCAGCAGCTCCCGGAAGGGGGACACTGAAGCTTTCTTT
CASSSRKGDTEAFF
>TRBD2|TRBV7-3|NA|TRBJ2-2
TGTGCCAGCAGCGAATTAGCGGGAGGGCCTTTCACCGGGGAGCTGTTTTTT
CASSELAGGPFTGELFF